This entry concerns a single T cell receptor (beta chain). Its cognate antigen is unknown. TCRdb's table, derived via immunoSEQ multiplex PCR, lists solely in-frame clones and lacks some. Of 35,000 or so clones in the sample, around 77% are singletons; the top ten hold around a fifth. This entry is derived from a study of OX40 agonist ivuxolimab in advanced cancers. Study summary: Patients received intravenous ivuxolimab every 2 weeks at 0.01 to 10 mg/kg. At 82.7% male, the cohort had a mean age of 60 years, ranging from about 23 to 80. People who had prior anti-PD-1, anti-PD-L1 or anti-CTLA-4 therapy could take part, and about 37% had some.

Study-wide results and caveats: Average numbers of expanded clones were greater in CD8+ T cells than in CD4+.

This CDR3 has 14 residues. V lost 5 bases, J lost 2 bases, and 13 bases lay in between. In germline, CDR1 is SNHLY, CDR2 FYNNEI. The sequences come from CD4+ or CD8+ T cells sorted from blood, collected in a trial of the OX40 agonist ivuxolimab. This TCR came from an adult with an advanced solid tumor such as melanoma, head and neck, liver or kidney cancer. The gene calls are TRBV2 and TRBJ2-7; D is uncertain. CDR3 coding DNA: TGTGCCAGCAGTCCCAAGGATAGAACCTACGAGCAGTACTTC. Protein product: CASSPKDRTYEQYF.